The source of this T cell receptor (beta chain) is a study of blood T cell repertoires in COVID-19. Study background: T cells, B-cell-depleted T cells, or PBMCs supplied cDNA or gDNA.

V was clipped by 3 bases and J by 8 bases, with 10 bases between them. Germline V gene lookup returns CDR1 KGHSH and CDR2 LQKENI. CDR3 length: 13 amino acids. Sequenced by immunoSEQ multiplex PCR; TCRdb stores in-frame clones only, minus some. Among roughly 330,000 clones, 89% were seen once, and the ten largest hold 5% to 7.5%. This receptor was taken from a man between 18 and 35 years old who had recovered from COVID-19. Material: peripheral blood. The gene calls are TRBV18 and TRBJ1-4; D possibly corresponds to TRBD1 (5 bases). CDR3 sequence (DNA): TGTGCCAGCTCACCCCAGACAGACGAAAAACTGTTTTTT. Translating it yields CASSPQTDEKLFF.